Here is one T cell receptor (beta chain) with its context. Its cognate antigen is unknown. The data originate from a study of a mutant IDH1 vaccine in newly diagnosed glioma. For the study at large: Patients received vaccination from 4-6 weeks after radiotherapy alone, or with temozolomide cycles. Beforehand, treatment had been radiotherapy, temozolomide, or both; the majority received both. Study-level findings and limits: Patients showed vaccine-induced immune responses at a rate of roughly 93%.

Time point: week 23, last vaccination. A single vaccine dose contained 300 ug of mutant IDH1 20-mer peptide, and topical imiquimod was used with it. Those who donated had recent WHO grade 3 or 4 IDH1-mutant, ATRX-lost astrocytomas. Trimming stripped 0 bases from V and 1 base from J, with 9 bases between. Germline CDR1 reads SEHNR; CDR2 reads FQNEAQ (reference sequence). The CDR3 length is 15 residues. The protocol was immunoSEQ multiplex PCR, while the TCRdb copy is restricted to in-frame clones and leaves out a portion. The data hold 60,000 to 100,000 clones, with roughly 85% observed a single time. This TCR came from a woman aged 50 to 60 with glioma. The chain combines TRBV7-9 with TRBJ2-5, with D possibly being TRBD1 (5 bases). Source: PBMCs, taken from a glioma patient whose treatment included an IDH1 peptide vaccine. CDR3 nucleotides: TGTGCCAGCAGCTTAGCGTTTAGGGGCCAAGAGACCCAGTACTTC. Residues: CASSLAFRGQETQYF.